Following are 27 T cell receptor beta chains from one sample sequenced in a study of blood T cells in healthy people across ages. It was with a sample-barcoded 5' primer and a J-beta primer mix that a second PCR of roughly 7 to 12 cycles was run. TCRdb re-analysed the 5' RACE reads in MiXCR, keeping a single row per CDR3 protein. The repertoire includes fewer than 1,000,000 distinct CDR3 sequences, 35% to 50% of them detected once, and less than 20% sits in the top ten. The sample comprised blood. These receptors all come from an elderly man in good health.

With respect to this clonotype: This may be a read error: a much more frequent sequence differs by one nucleotide. The rearrangement joins TRBV9 to TRBJ2-7; 8 bases line up with TRBD2. The CDR3 spans 15 residues. The V segment lost 4 bases and the J segment 6 bases; nucleotides outside the gene matches: 12. Germline V gene sequence: CDR1 SGDLS, CDR2 YYNGEE. The CDR3 loop reads CASSSRAGEGIEQYF. In nucleotides, the CDR3 is TGTGCCAGCAGCTCCCGAGCGGGAGAGGGTATCGAGCAGTACTTC.

This chain links TRBV20-1 with TRBJ2-6; maybe TRBD2 (5 bases). V lost 6 bases to trimming and J lost 0 bases, with 18 bases between them. This CDR3 has 17 residues. Looked up from germline, CDR1 is DFQATT and CDR2 is SNEGSKA (reference sequence). The CDR3: CSARGGGESSGANVLTF. The DNA of the CDR3 is TGCAGTGCCCGGGGTGGTGGTGAGAGCTCTGGGGCCAACGTCCTGACTTTC.

This clonotype was seen many times. CDR3 sequence reads: CASSRAGIKDTQYF. As DNA, the CDR3 is TGCGCCAGCAGCAGGGCAGGTATCAAGGATACGCAGTATTTT. The chain is built from TRBV5-1 and TRBJ2-3; no firm D call. The CDR3 is made up of 14 amino acids. Germline values: CDR1 SGHRS, CDR2 YFSETQ. Trimming took off 4 bases at V and 6 bases at J, with 15 bases between the two ends. The variable domain in full, completed from reference TRBV5-1 and TRBJ2-3, reads KAGVTQTPRYLIKTRGQQVTLSCSPISGHRSVSWYQQTPGQGLQFLFEYFSETQRNKGNFPGRFSGRQFSNSRSEMNVSTLELGDSALYLCASSRAGIKDTQYFGPGTRLTVL.

The V gene is TRBV12-3 or TRBV12-4, the J gene TRBJ1-1; tentatively, D is TRBD1 (5 bases). The ends were cut back, 2 bases at V and 2 bases at J, with 9 bases in the middle. The CDR3 is 14 amino acids. The chain's CDR3 is CASSLQGTNTEAFF. Written as DNA, the CDR3 is TGTGCCAGCAGTTTACAGGGCACCAACACTGAAGCTTTCTTT.

This chain joins TRBV7-2 and TRBJ2-1, with TRBD1 matching 12 bases. V lost 2 bases to trimming and J lost 9 bases; unmatched junction nucleotides: 14. From germline, CDR1 is SGHTA and CDR2 FQGNSA. This CDR3 has 18 amino acids. Here the CDR3 reads CASSLKVGGTGGGGEQFF. For the CDR3, the DNA is TGTGCCAGCAGCTTAAAAGTGGGCGGGACAGGGGGCGGAGGTGAGCAGTTCTTC.

This chain connects TRBV12-3 or TRBV12-4 to TRBJ2-2, with D unclear. V dropped 6 bases and J dropped 4 bases, with 15 bases sitting between them. The CDR3 spans 15 residues. The CDR3 DNA reads as TGTGCCAGCAGCCCTCGGATGCGGCCCACCGGGGAGCTGTTTTTT. Protein sequence: CASSPRMRPTGELFF.

V gene TRBV3-1 combines with J gene TRBJ2-7; no clear D gene. Germline CDR1 and CDR2: LGHDT and YNNKEL (reference sequence). V lost 1 base and J 1 base, leaving 11 bases between the germline ends. There are 15 residues in the CDR3. The CDR3, as DNA: TGTGCCAGCAGCCAAGCCACGCCAACGTCCTACGAGCAGTACTTC. Translating gives CASSQATPTSYEQYF.

This chain links TRBV5-1 with TRBJ2-5, with 12 bases aligning to TRBD2. Germline V CDR1 and CDR2: SGHRS, YFSETQ. With 0 bases clipped from V and 4 bases from J, the junction kept 4 bases outside the gene matches. This CDR3 has 16 amino acids. The CDR3 nucleotides read TGCGCCAGCAGCTTGGCCTTACTAGCGGGAGGAGAGACCCAGTACTTC. As protein: CASSLALLAGGETQYF.

In nucleotides, the CDR3 is TGCGCCAGCAGCAGAATAATGGGAGCTCAAGAGACCCAGTACTTC. Protein: CASSRIMGAQETQYF. This chain links TRBV5-1 with TRBJ2-5, with D perhaps matching TRBD2 (5 bases). Trimming shortened V by 4 bases and J by 2 bases, and 15 bases separated the two germline ends. This CDR3 has 15 amino acids. Germline-derived CDR1 and CDR2 are SGHRS and YFSETQ. Together with reference TRBV5-1 and TRBJ2-5, the CDR3 gives the full variable domain: KAGVTQTPRYLIKTRGQQVTLSCSPISGHRSVSWYQQTPGQGLQFLFEYFSETQRNKGNFPGRFSGRQFSNSRSEMNVSTLELGDSALYLCASSRIMGAQETQYFGPGTRLLVL.

This chain's CDR3 is CASSLVLGRTEAFF. Written as DNA, the CDR3 is TGTGCCAGCAGCTTAGTTTTGGGAAGGACTGAAGCTTTCTTT. The chain carries TRBV7-9 and TRBJ1-1; no clear D. CDR1 is SEHNR and CDR2 is FQNEAQ in the germline V gene (reference sequence). The CDR3 extends over 14 amino acids. The germline V and J ends were trimmed by 1 base and 5 bases, with 11 bases remaining between them.

The V call is TRBV12-3 or TRBV12-4, the J call TRBJ2-7; D perhaps matches TRBD1 (7 bases). This CDR3 is 14 amino acids long. V was clipped by 3 bases and J by 6 bases, with 15 bases between them. The DNA of the CDR3 is TGTGCCAGCAGTTTGACGTCAGGGGGGAGCGAGCAGTACTTC. Protein sequence: CASSLTSGGSEQYF.

This clonotype came up a few times. The genes are TRBV28 and TRBJ2-1; TRBD2 is a possible D gene (5 bases). The V end lost 6 bases, the J end lost 9 bases, and 12 bases lay between the germline ends. CDR1 is MDHEN and CDR2 is SYDVKM in the germline V gene. CDR3 length: 12 residues. CDR3: CASRAWRVEQFF. DNA of the CDR3: TGTGCCAGCAGGGCCTGGCGGGTTGAGCAGTTCTTC.

This clonotype was counted between two and nine times. The V gene is TRBV6-6, the J gene TRBJ2-3; 11 bases line up with TRBD2. CDR1 and CDR2 from the germline V gene are MNHNY and SVGAGI (reference sequence). Trimming at V came to 4 bases and at J to 2 bases, leaving 2 bases not matched to a gene. The CDR3 extends over 15 amino acids. The CDR3 coding sequence is TGTGCCAGCAGTTGGACTAGCGGGTTCACAGATACGCAGTATTTT. Translation: CASSWTSGFTDTQYF.

V is TRBV5-1 and J is TRBJ1-3; no definite D call. This CDR3 spans 15 amino acids. V lost 4 bases, J lost 2 bases, and 13 bases lay in between. Per germline, CDR1 SGHRS and CDR2 YFSETQ. The CDR3 sequence: CASSLPRDPGNTIYF. The CDR3 bases are TGCGCCAGCAGCCTCCCCCGGGATCCTGGAAACACCATATATTTT.

The chain carries TRBV20-1 and TRBJ1-6; D ambiguous. Germline V gene lookup returns CDR1 DFQATT and CDR2 SNEGSKA (reference sequence). This CDR3 comprises 12 residues. V lost 5 bases and J 9 bases, leaving 11 bases between the germline ends. In DNA form, the CDR3 reads TGCAGTGCTTCCGGGCGAGGTTCACCCCTCCACTTT. Translating gives CSASGRGSPLHF.

This chain links TRBV27 with TRBJ2-3, with 8 bases fitting TRBD2. This CDR3 region has 18 residues. The ends lost 8 bases at V and 1 base at J; junction bases unmatched: 17. Germline assignment: CDR1 MNHEY and CDR2 SMNVEV (reference sequence). The CDR3 coding sequence is TGTGCCAGCTACCCCGGGACTAGGAGCCGGTCGGGCACAGATACGCAGTATTTT. Translated, it gives CASYPGTRSRSGTDTQYF.

The V and J genes are TRBV12-3 or TRBV12-4 and TRBJ2-7, with 13 bases aligning to TRBD2. V lost 0 bases to trimming and J lost 2 bases; unmatched junction nucleotides: 7. This CDR3 contains 18 residues. Here the CDR3 DNA reads TGTGCCAGCAGTTTAGCCCGGACTAGCGGGAGTCGGACCTACGAGCAGTACTTC. It is translated as CASSLARTSGSRTYEQYF.

V gene TRBV20-1 combines with J gene TRBJ2-1, with 7 bases fitting TRBD1. This CDR3 is 14 amino acids long. Germline CDR1 is DFQATT and CDR2 is SNEGSKA (reference sequence). V shed 5 bases and J 6 bases; nucleotides not matched to a gene: 10. CDR3 DNA: TGCAGTGCTGCCGACAGGGTATGGGGCAATGAGCAGTTCTTC. This encodes CSAADRVWGNEQFF.

The chain employs TRBV25-1 and TRBJ2-7, with 8 nucleotides matching TRBD2. In germline, CDR1 is MGHDK, CDR2 SYGVNS. The CDR3 consists of 15 residues. V shed 4 bases, J shed 0 bases, and the junction held 5 bases outside the gene matches. CDR3 residues: CASSGATSGSYEQYF. Here the CDR3 DNA reads TGTGCCAGCAGTGGAGCTACTAGCGGCTCCTACGAGCAGTACTTC.

The chain is built from TRBV25-1 and TRBJ1-3, with D perhaps TRBD1 (5 bases). The CDR3 contains 18 residues. V was shortened by 3 bases and J by 1 base, with 19 bases between the two germline ends. Germline V lookup: CDR1 MGHDK, CDR2 SYGVNS. CDR3 amino acids: CASSDSPRSGGSGNTIYF. For the CDR3, the DNA is TGTGCCAGCAGTGATAGTCCCCGGTCGGGGGGATCTGGAAACACCATATATTTT.

J is TRBJ2-2 and V is TRBV7-2, with a weak D call TRBD1 (6 bases). This CDR3 region has 16 residues. From germline, CDR1 is SGHTA and CDR2 FQGNSA. Trimming took 5 bases from V and 0 from J, leaving 13 bases between them. The CDR3 nucleotides are TGTGCCAGCAGCCTTGGACAGTTCGCGAACACCGGGGAGCTGTTTTTT. Its protein product is CASSLGQFANTGELFF.

J is TRBJ2-5 and V is TRBV6-5; 8 bases fit TRBD1. Germline V gene data show CDR1 as MNHEY and CDR2 as SVGAGI. V was pared by 9 bases and J by 2 bases, with 11 bases of the junction left unmatched. This CDR3 is 15 amino acids long. Here the CDR3 DNA reads TGTGCCAGTAGTATGTCCGGGACAGGACAAGAGACCCAGTACTTC. Translated: CASSMSGTGQETQYF.

This chain uses TRBV13 with TRBJ2-1; 8 bases fit TRBD2. The trim removed 5 bases at V and 4 bases at J, leaving 7 bases unmatched. The V gene's germline CDR1 is PRHDT and CDR2 FYEKMQ (reference sequence). There are 15 residues in the CDR3. In DNA form, the CDR3 reads TGTGCCAGCAGCCCAGCGGGGGCGGGGTACAATGAGCAGTTCTTC. It yields the protein CASSPAGAGYNEQFF.

The count of this clonotype is one. V is TRBV7-3 and J is TRBJ2-2; D possibly corresponds to TRBD2 (6 bases). This CDR3 comprises 16 residues. Trimming took 3 bases from V and 5 from J, leaving 16 bases between them. Germline V gives CDR1 SGHTA, CDR2 FQGTGA. The chain's CDR3 is CASSLTLAGRTGELFF. The CDR3, as DNA: TGTGCCAGCAGCTTGACCCTCGCGGGAAGGACCGGGGAGCTGTTTTTT.

V is TRBV12-3 or TRBV12-4 and J is TRBJ1-2, with D possibly being TRBD1 (5 bases). This CDR3 region has 15 residues. The ends were cut back, 5 bases at V and 8 bases at J, with 21 bases in the middle. This CDR3 is CASSLYGTSWGGYTF. CDR3 coding DNA: TGTGCCAGCAGTCTTTATGGGACTTCTTGGGGCGGCTACACCTTC.

The chain recombines TRBV7-3 with TRBJ2-3, with D unresolved. Per germline, CDR1 SGHTA and CDR2 FQGTGA. This CDR3 has 16 residues. Trimming left V 0 bases short and J 0 bases short, with 10 bases between. CDR3 sequence reads: CASSLTGGGSTDTQYF. The CDR3 DNA reads TGTGCCAGCAGCTTAACGGGCGGCGGTAGCACAGATACGCAGTATTTT.

In DNA form, the CDR3 reads TGCAGTGCTAGACCACAATCACGACGGGACGGGGGTTTTTACGAGCAGTACTTC. This encodes CSARPQSRRDGGFYEQYF. The J gene is TRBJ2-7, the V gene TRBV20-1, with D tentatively TRBD2 (6 bases). Germline assignment: CDR1 DFQATT and CDR2 SNEGSKA (reference sequence). V lost 2 bases and J lost 4, with 27 bases in between. This CDR3 spans 18 amino acids.